This TCR beta chain was sequenced during a study of T cell repertoires in cytomegalovirus infection. Study overall: Shared public TCR beta signatures pointed to both CMV infection and a matching HLA type.

This clonotype was seen a handful of times. What it binds is not known. TCRdb ran MiXCR on the reads and lists one entry per CDR3 protein. The top ten hold 59% of the sample, which has tens of thousands of distinct CDR3 sequences, 25% to 30% seen once. Trimming removed 5 bases from V and 3 bases from J, with 13 bases in between. The CDR3 totals 14 residues. Germline lookup yields CDR1 SEHNR and CDR2 FQNEAQ (reference sequence). The rearrangement joins TRBV7-9 to TRBJ1-1; D call uncertain. This material consisted of CD8+ T cells from cultured PBMCs, taken from culture after CMV antigen stimulation. The receptor comes from a human donor in good health (CMV status not recorded). Some clones in this sample may be carry-over from other donors' samples. CDR3 sequence: CASSPPRRDTEAFF. CDR3 DNA: TGTGCCAGCAGCCCGCCACGACGGGACACTGAAGCTTTCTTT.